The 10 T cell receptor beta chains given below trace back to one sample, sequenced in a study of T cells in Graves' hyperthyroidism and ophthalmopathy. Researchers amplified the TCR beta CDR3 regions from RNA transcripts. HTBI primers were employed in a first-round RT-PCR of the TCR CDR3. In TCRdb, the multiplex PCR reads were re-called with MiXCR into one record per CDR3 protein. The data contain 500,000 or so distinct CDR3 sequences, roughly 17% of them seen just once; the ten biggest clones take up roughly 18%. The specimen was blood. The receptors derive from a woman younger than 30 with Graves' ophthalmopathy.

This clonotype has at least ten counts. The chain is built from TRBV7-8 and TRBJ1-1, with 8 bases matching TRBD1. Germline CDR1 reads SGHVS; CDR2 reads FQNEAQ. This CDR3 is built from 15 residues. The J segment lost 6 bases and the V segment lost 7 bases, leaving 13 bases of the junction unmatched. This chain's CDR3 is CASIKSTGDFSEAFF. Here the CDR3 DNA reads TGTGCCAGCATCAAGTCGACAGGGGACTTTTCTGAAGCTTTCTTT.

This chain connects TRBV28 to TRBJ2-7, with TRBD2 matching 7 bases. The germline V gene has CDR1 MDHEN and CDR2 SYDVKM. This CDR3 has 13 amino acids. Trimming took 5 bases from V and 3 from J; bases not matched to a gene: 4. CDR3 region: CASSVSGGYEQYF. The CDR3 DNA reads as TGTGCCAGCAGTGTCTCGGGGGGCTACGAGCAGTACTTC.

The CDR3 nucleotides read TGTGCCAGCAGCCCGAAAAGGCAAACAATCACCGGGGAGCTGTTTTTT. Translating it yields CASSPKRQTITGELFF. The chain combines TRBV7-2 with TRBJ2-2; no clear D gene. The CDR3 has 16 amino acids. V shed 5 bases and J shed 4 bases, with 17 bases lying between them. CDR1 and CDR2 from the germline V gene are SGHTA and FQGNSA.

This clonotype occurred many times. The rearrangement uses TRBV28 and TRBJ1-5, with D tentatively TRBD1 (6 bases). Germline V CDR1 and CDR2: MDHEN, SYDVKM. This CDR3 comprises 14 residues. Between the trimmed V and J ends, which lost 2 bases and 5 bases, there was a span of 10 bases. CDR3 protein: CASSLGGVDQPQHF. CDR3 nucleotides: TGTGCCAGCAGTTTAGGGGGCGTTGATCAGCCCCAGCATTTT.

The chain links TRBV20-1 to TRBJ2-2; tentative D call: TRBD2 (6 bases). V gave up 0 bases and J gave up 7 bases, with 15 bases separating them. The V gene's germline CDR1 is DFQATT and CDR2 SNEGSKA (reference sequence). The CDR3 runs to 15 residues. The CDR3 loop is CSARDSRELGGELFF. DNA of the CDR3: TGCAGTGCTAGAGATTCCCGGGAGTTAGGCGGGGAGCTGTTTTTT.

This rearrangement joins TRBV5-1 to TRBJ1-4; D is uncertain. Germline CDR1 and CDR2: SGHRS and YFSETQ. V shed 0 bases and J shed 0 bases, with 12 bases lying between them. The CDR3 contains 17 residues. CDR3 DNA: TGCGCCAGCAGCTTGGCCGCTGGGGAAGCAACTAATGAAAAACTGTTTTTT. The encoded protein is CASSLAAGEATNEKLFF.

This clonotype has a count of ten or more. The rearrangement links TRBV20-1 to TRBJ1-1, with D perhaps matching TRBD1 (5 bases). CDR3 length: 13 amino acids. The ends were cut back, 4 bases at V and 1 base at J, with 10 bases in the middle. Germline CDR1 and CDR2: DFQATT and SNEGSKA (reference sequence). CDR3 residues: CSANTRENTEAFF. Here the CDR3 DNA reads TGCAGTGCTAACACCAGGGAGAACACTGAAGCTTTCTTT.

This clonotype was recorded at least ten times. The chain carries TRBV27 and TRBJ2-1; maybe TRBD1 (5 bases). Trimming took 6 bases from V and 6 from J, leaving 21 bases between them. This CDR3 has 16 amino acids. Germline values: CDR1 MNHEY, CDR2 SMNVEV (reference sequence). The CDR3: CASSSLGQGILNEQFF. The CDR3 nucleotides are TGTGCCAGCAGCTCGCTTGGGCAGGGAATTCTCAATGAGCAGTTCTTC.

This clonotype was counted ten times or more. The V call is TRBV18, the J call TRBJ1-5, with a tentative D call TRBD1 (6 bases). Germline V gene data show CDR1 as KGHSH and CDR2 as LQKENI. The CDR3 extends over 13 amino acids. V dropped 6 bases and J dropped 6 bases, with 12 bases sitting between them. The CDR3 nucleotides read TGTGCCAGCTCTGAGCTCAGGGGTCAGCCCCAGCATTTT. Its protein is CASSELRGQPQHF.

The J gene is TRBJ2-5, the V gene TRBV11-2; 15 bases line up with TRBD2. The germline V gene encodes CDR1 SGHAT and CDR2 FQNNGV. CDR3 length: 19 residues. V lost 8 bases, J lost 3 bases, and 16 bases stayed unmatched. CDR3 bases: TGTGCCAGCCGCCTCCGTAGCGGGACTAGCGGGGGGCAAAAAGAGACCCAGTACTTC. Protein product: CASRLRSGTSGGQKETQYF.